Following are 27 T cell receptor beta chains from one sample sequenced in a study of blood T cell repertoires in COVID-19 (TCRdb year 2020). The library relied on the immunoSEQ multiplex PCR assay. TCRdb limited this immuneACCESS table to in-frame rearrangements with V and J called. A share of clones is missing; checked studies link under half to unresolved V genes, and the rest is unexplained. The sample table shows under 250,000 clones, and about 89% are seen once. 1.5% to 2% of the sample is in the top ten clones. Material: peripheral blood. The source is a woman aged 55-70 years who had recovered from COVID-19.

This clone has only a few counts. The V call is TRBV5-4, the J call TRBJ1-3, with a weak D call TRBD1 (5 bases). The CDR3 is 15 amino acids. Germline lookup yields CDR1 SGHNT and CDR2 YYREEE (reference sequence). V was trimmed by 4 bases and J by 0 bases, leaving 11 bases between them. The CDR3 protein is CASSRDGGSGNTIYF. The CDR3 DNA is TGTGCCAGCAGCCGAGACGGGGGCTCTGGAAACACCATATATTTT.

V is TRBV28 and J is TRBJ2-3; D is uncertain. Trimming took 2 bases from V and 1 from J, leaving 10 bases between them. The CDR3 is 15 residues long. Per germline, CDR1 MDHEN and CDR2 SYDVKM. Here the CDR3 reads CASSLGGTRTDTQYF. The CDR3 DNA reads TGTGCCAGCAGTTTAGGCGGAACCCGCACAGATACGCAGTATTTT.

J is TRBJ2-2 and V is TRBV7-9; D gene unclear. V shed 9 bases and J shed 4 bases, with 18 bases lying between them. The CDR3 totals 15 residues. Germline V gene lookup returns CDR1 SEHNR and CDR2 FQNEAQ (reference sequence). CDR3: CASTVGRPVTGELFF. The CDR3 coding sequence is TGTGCCAGTACCGTGGGCAGGCCAGTCACCGGGGAGCTGTTTTTT.

The V and J genes are TRBV6-4 and TRBJ2-1; 12 bases fit TRBD2. This CDR3 contains 16 residues. Germline values: CDR1 MRHNA, CDR2 SNTAGT. With V trimmed by 7 bases and J by 6 bases, 10 bases remained unmatched. As DNA, the CDR3 is TGTGCCAGCAAAATTACTAGCGGGGGGCGTACCAATGAGCAGTTCTTC. The encoded protein is CASKITSGGRTNEQFF.

J is TRBJ2-7 and V is TRBV27, with TRBD1 matching 10 bases. The CDR3 contains 14 residues. V trimming: 6 bases; J trimming: 4 bases; junction bases outside the gene matches: 6. In germline, CDR1 is MNHEY, CDR2 SMNVEV (reference sequence). The CDR3 reads CASSPTGGAYEQYF. CDR3 coding DNA: TGTGCCAGCAGCCCGACAGGGGGCGCGTACGAGCAGTACTTC.

V gene TRBV6-1 combines with J gene TRBJ1-2; 12 positions agree with TRBD1. In germline, CDR1 is MNHNS, CDR2 SASEGT. This CDR3 has 16 residues. V trimming: 4 bases; J trimming: 2 bases; junction bases outside the gene matches: 5. The DNA for the CDR3 is TGTGCCAGCAGTGGGGACAGGGGGCGGGTAAACTATGGCTACACCTTC. This sequence encodes CASSGDRGRVNYGYTF.

The chain uses TRBV7-9 and TRBJ1-1; TRBD1 matches at 7 bases. V shed 5 bases and J 8 bases; nucleotides not matched to a gene: 11. The CDR3 covers 14 residues. Germline-derived CDR1 and CDR2 are SEHNR and FQNEAQ (reference sequence). The CDR3 DNA is TGTGCCAGCAGCCGGGGACAGAAGAGAGGGGAAGCTTTCTTT. This codes for CASSRGQKRGEAFF. The full variable domain, in which reference TRBV7-9 and TRBJ1-1 provide the parts outside the CDR3, is DTGVSQNPRHKITKRGQNVTFRCDPISEHNRLYWYRQTLGQGPEFLTYFQNEAQLEKSRLLSDRFSAERPKGSFSTLEIQRTEQGDSAMYLCASSRGQKRGEAFFGQGTRLTVV.

The chain combines TRBV5-1 with TRBJ2-5, with D perhaps TRBD2 (5 bases). Per germline, CDR1 SGHRS and CDR2 YFSETQ. V lost 4 bases, J lost 0 bases, and 16 bases lay in between. The length of the CDR3 is 16 residues. Here the CDR3 reads CASSPRWSADQETQYF. DNA for the CDR3: TGCGCCAGCAGCCCCCGGTGGTCAGCGGACCAAGAGACCCAGTACTTC. Variable domain in full (rest from reference TRBV5-1 and TRBJ2-5): KAGVTQTPRYLIKTRGQQVTLSCSPISGHRSVSWYQQTPGQGLQFLFEYFSETQRNKGNFPGRFSGRQFSNSRSEMNVSTLELGDSALYLCASSPRWSADQETQYFGPGTRLLVL.

The genes are TRBV7-6 and TRBJ1-1, with TRBD1 matching over 8 bases. The CDR3 extends over 16 amino acids. V trimming: 4 bases; J trimming: 4 bases; junction bases outside the gene matches: 11. Germline V CDR1 and CDR2: SGHVS, FNYEAQ. The CDR3 nucleotides are TGTGCCAGCAGCTATACCTTCGGGACAGGTTTCACTGAAGCTTTCTTT. This codes for CASSYTFGTGFTEAFF. The entire variable domain, with the rest obtained from reference TRBV7-6 and TRBJ1-1, is as follows: GAGVSQSPRYKVTKRGQDVALRCDPISGHVSLYWYRQALGQGPEFLTYFNYEAQQDKSGLPNDRFSAERPEGSISTLTIQRTEQRDSAMYRCASSYTFGTGFTEAFFGQGTRLTVV.

This clone has a count of ten or more. This rearrangement joins TRBV5-1 to TRBJ2-3; TRBD2 matches at 8 bases. V lost 6 bases, J lost 0 bases, and 3 bases stayed unmatched. The CDR3 loop spans 14 amino acids. Germline CDR1 reads SGHRS; CDR2 reads YFSETQ. Here the CDR3 DNA reads TGCGCCAGCACCTTAGCGGGGAGCACAGATACGCAGTATTTT. Its translation: CASTLAGSTDTQYF.

This clone was detected once. The chain couples TRBV6-6 to TRBJ1-2, with TRBD1 as a possible D gene (6 bases). Germline V gene sequence: CDR1 MNHNY, CDR2 SVGAGI (reference sequence). The V end lost 6 bases, the J end lost 4 bases, and 18 bases lay between the germline ends. The CDR3 sequence is 15 residues long. The CDR3 sequence is CASRPLGGRSYGYTF. The CDR3 region has the DNA TGTGCCAGCAGGCCGCTTGGGGGCCGAAGCTATGGCTACACCTTC.

V gene TRBV19 combines with J gene TRBJ2-1; D gene ambiguous. The CDR3 spans 15 residues. Germline CDR1 is LNHDA and CDR2 is SQIVND (reference sequence). The V gene lost 5 bases and the J gene lost 2 bases, with 13 bases spanning the gap. The CDR3 loop reads CASSPPAQTYNEQFF. In nucleotides, the CDR3 is TGTGCCAGTAGTCCCCCGGCACAGACCTACAATGAGCAGTTCTTC.

This clone was seen a few times. The chain is built from TRBV7-2 and TRBJ1-3; weak D call: TRBD1 (6 bases). Germline V gives CDR1 SGHTA, CDR2 FQGNSA. Deletions cut 5 bases from V and 5 bases from J, with 13 bases between. This CDR3 contains 14 residues. The DNA of the CDR3 is TGTGCCAGCAGCGCTACAGGGAGTCGAAACACCATATATTTT. Translation: CASSATGSRNTIYF.

This sequence joins TRBV18 and TRBJ2-3; 12 bases fit TRBD2. Germline V gene lookup returns CDR1 KGHSH and CDR2 LQKENI. V lost 0 bases and J lost 5; bases outside the gene matches: 3. CDR3 length: 16 amino acids. The DNA for the CDR3 is TGTGCCAGCTCACCACCCACTAGCGGGGGGCTAGATACGCAGTATTTT. It specifies CASSPPTSGGLDTQYF.

The J gene is TRBJ2-3, the V gene TRBV4-2, with 11 bases identical to TRBD2. In germline, CDR1 is LGHNA, CDR2 YNFKEQ. This CDR3 is built from 14 residues. Trimming at V came to 4 bases and at J to 4 bases, leaving 1 base not matched to a gene. CDR3 coding DNA: TGTGCCAGCAGCCCACTAGCGGGGGCAGATACGCAGTATTTT. It codes for CASSPLAGADTQYF.

The CDR3 DNA reads TGTGCCAGCAGCCAGGTGGGGGGGACGCTGTACGGCTACACCTTC. Its protein is CASSQVGGTLYGYTF. The J gene is TRBJ1-2, the V gene TRBV7-9; D may be TRBD1 (5 bases). The CDR3 has 15 amino acids. Trimming shortened V by 5 bases and J by 8 bases, and 21 bases separated the two germline ends. Germline CDR1 reads SEHNR; CDR2 reads FQNEAQ (reference sequence).

The V and J genes are TRBV5-4 and TRBJ1-6, with 10 bases matching TRBD1. The germline V gene has CDR1 SGHNT and CDR2 YYREEE (reference sequence). Trimming removed 9 bases from V and 14 bases from J; junction bases left unmatched: 14. The CDR3 length is 14 residues. CDR3 nucleotides: TGTGCCACCCGCCCGGACAGGGGGAGGGTTTCCCTCCACTTT. Translated, it gives CATRPDRGRVSLHF.

The chain is built from TRBV6-5 and TRBJ2-7; D is possibly TRBD1 (5 bases). CDR3 length: 15 residues. Germline assignment: CDR1 MNHEY and CDR2 SVGAGI. V lost 0 bases, J lost 5 bases, and 14 bases lay in between. CDR3 DNA sequence: TGTGCCAGCAGTTACTCGTTTGGCAGGGCCAACGAGCAGTACTTC. Amino acid sequence: CASSYSFGRANEQYF.

The J gene is TRBJ2-7, the V gene TRBV19, with 9 bases aligning to TRBD1. Germline-derived CDR1 and CDR2 are LNHDA and SQIVND (reference sequence). The CDR3 is made up of 14 amino acids. J gave up 6 bases and V 5 bases, and 8 bases lay outside the gene matches. The CDR3 DNA reads TGTGCCAGTAGTTCCCGGGACAGGGCGGGCGAGCAGTACTTC. This translates into CASSSRDRAGEQYF.

This clone was seen only a few times. The CDR3 loop is CASSLSGARYEQYF. The CDR3 DNA follows: TGTGCCAGCAGCTTAAGCGGCGCCCGGTACGAGCAGTACTTC. The chain is built from TRBV7-2 and TRBJ2-7; D is possibly TRBD2 (5 bases). Germline CDR1 reads SGHTA; CDR2 reads FQGNSA. This CDR3 spans 14 amino acids. V lost 2 bases and J 4 bases, leaving 12 bases between the germline ends.

This clone turned up a few times. The rearrangement links TRBV10-3 to TRBJ1-3, with TRBD1 identical over 8 bases. The CDR3 is 15 amino acids. Trimming at V came to 2 bases and at J to 2 bases, leaving 2 bases not matched to a gene. Germline V gene data show CDR1 as ENHRY and CDR2 as SYGVKD. CDR3 region: CAISERTGTGNTIYF. CDR3 sequence (DNA): TGTGCCATCAGTGAGCGGACAGGGACTGGAAACACCATATATTTT.

The genes are TRBV5-4 and TRBJ2-2, with TRBD2 as a possible D gene (5 bases). Trimming removed 1 base at V and 8 bases at J, with 12 bases between. The CDR3 consists of 14 residues. Germline lookup yields CDR1 SGHNT and CDR2 YYREEE (reference sequence). The CDR3 sequence: CASSLPSSVGELFF. CDR3 DNA sequence: TGTGCCAGCAGCTTGCCTAGCTCCGTGGGGGAGCTGTTTTTT.

The rearrangement joins TRBV6-1 to TRBJ2-7, with 9 bases lining up with TRBD1. The CDR3 extends over 16 amino acids. From germline, CDR1 is MNHNS and CDR2 SASEGT. Trimming removed 7 bases from V and 1 base from J; junction bases left unmatched: 11. CDR3 DNA sequence: TGTGCCAGCACTGAGGCAGGGACAGGGATTTCCTACGAGCAGTACTTC. Its translation: CASTEAGTGISYEQYF.

This clone has a single count. The rearrangement uses TRBV11-3 and TRBJ2-1, with D possibly matching TRBD2 (7 bases). The V gene's germline CDR1 is SGHNT and CDR2 YENEEA. The germline V and J ends were trimmed by 1 base and 8 bases, with 15 bases remaining between them. The length of the CDR3 is 15 residues. CDR3 sequence reads: CASSLAAGAVDEQFF. CDR3 nucleotide sequence: TGTGCCAGCAGCTTAGCGGCGGGGGCAGTTGATGAGCAGTTCTTC.

Concerning this clone itself: At the DNA level, this CDR3 is encoded by other sequences in the same sample as well. The chain uses TRBV18 and TRBJ1-2, with D possibly matching TRBD1 (5 bases). The CDR3 length is 14 residues. With 3 bases removed from V and 1 base from J, the gap between germline ends came to 9 bases. Germline assignment: CDR1 KGHSH and CDR2 LQKENI. CDR3 amino acids: CASSPGQDNYGYTF. The CDR3 DNA reads as TGTGCCAGCTCACCGGGGCAGGATAACTATGGCTACACCTTC.

This clone was seen at least ten times. V gene TRBV6-6 combines with J gene TRBJ2-7; 15 bases agree with TRBD2. Germline trimming cut 6 bases from V and 6 bases from J; bases unmatched to any gene: 3. This CDR3 has 14 residues. Germline V gives CDR1 MNHNY, CDR2 SVGAGI (reference sequence). The DNA of the CDR3 is TGTGCCAGCAGAGGACTAGCGGGGGGGCTCGAGCAGTACTTC. Translated, it gives CASRGLAGGLEQYF.

The gene calls are TRBV2 and TRBJ2-1; 10 bases align to TRBD2. V lost 6 bases, J lost 3 bases, and 11 bases stayed unmatched. Germline assignment: CDR1 SNHLY and CDR2 FYNNEI. The length of the CDR3 is 17 residues. The CDR3: CASSPPRAGGLYNEQFF. The CDR3 DNA reads as TGTGCCAGCAGCCCCCCCCGAGCGGGGGGGCTCTACAATGAGCAGTTCTTC. The whole variable domain, filled in from reference TRBV2 and TRBJ2-1, reads EPEVTQTPSHQVTQMGQEVILRCVPISNHLYFYWYRQILGQKVEFLVSFYNNEISEKSEIFDDQFSVERPDGSNFTLKIRSTKLEDSAMYFCASSPPRAGGLYNEQFFGPGTRLTVL.